These 2 T cell receptor beta chains came from one sample sequenced in a study of T cell repertoires in cytomegalovirus infection. TCRdb re-derived calls from the reads in MiXCR, one entry per CDR3 protein. The sample holds approximately 260,000 distinct CDR3 sequences, around 20% seen once. Antigens of these TCRs are unknown. The input for sequencing was cultured PBMCs, taken from culture after CMV antigen stimulation. The receptors come from a human donor in good health (CMV status not recorded). Some clones in this sample may be carry-over from other donors' samples.

In its sample, this clonotype was seen a few times. The chain combines TRBV12-3 or TRBV12-4 with TRBJ2-1; the D call may be TRBD1 or TRBD2 (5 bases each). The CDR3 is 13 residues long. Trimming took 6 bases from V and 6 from J, leaving 12 bases between them. The CDR3 bases are TGTGCCAGCAGGGGGGTCCCAGGCAATGAGCAGTTCTTC. This sequence encodes CASRGVPGNEQFF.

The rearrangement links TRBV4-1 to TRBJ1-1, with TRBD1 matching over 10 bases. The germline V gene encodes CDR1 MGHRA and CDR2 YSYEKL. V dropped 3 bases and J dropped 4; count of bases not matched to a gene: 11. The CDR3 runs to 17 residues. CDR3 sequence (DNA): TGCGCCAGCAGCCATTATAGGACAGGGGGGGAACGCACTGAAGCTTTCTTT. It codes for CASSHYRTGGERTEAFF.